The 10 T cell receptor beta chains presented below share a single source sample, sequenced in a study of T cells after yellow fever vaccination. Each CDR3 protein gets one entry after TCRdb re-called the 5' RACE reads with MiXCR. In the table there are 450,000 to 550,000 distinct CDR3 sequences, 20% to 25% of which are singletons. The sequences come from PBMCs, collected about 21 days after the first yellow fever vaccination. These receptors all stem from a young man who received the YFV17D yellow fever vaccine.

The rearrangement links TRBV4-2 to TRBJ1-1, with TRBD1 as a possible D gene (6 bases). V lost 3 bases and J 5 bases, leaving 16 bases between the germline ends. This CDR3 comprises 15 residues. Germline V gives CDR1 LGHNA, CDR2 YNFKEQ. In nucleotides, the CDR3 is TGTGCCAGCAGCCATTGGGTCAGGGGATATACTGAAGCTTTCTTT. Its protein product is CASSHWVRGYTEAFF.

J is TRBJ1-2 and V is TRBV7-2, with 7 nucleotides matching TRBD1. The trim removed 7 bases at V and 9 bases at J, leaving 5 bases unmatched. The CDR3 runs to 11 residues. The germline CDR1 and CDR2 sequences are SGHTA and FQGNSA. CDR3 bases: TGTGCCAGCACCACGGACAGGAGCTACACCTTC. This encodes CASTTDRSYTF.

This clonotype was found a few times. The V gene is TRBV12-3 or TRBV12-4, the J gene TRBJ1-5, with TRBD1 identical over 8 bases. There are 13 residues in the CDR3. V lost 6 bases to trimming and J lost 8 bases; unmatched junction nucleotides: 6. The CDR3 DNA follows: TGTGCCAGCAGAGGACAGGGCGCTGAGCCCCAGCATTTT. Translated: CASRGQGAEPQHF.

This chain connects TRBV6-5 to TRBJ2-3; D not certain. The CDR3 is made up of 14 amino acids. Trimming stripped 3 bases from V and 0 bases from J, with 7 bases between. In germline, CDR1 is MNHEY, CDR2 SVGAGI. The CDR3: CASSYRGSTDTQYF. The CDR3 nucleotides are TGTGCCAGCAGTTATCGAGGTAGCACAGATACGCAGTATTTT.

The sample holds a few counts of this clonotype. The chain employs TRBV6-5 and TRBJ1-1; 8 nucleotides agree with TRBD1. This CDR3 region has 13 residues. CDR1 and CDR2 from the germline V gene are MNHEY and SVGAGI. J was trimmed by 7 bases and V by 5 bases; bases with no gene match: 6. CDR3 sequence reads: CASSRQGTVEAFF. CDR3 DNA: TGTGCCAGCAGTCGACAGGGGACGGTTGAAGCTTTCTTT.

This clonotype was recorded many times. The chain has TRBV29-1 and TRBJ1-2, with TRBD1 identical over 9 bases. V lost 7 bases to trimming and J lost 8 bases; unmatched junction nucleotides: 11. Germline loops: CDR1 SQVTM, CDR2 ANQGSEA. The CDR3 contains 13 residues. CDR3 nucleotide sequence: TGCAGCGCTGACCCCCAACAGGGGGCGGGCTACACCTTC. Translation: CSADPQQGAGYTF.

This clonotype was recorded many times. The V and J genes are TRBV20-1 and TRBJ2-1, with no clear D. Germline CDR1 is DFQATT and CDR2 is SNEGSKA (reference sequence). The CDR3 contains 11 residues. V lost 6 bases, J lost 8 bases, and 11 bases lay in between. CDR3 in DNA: TGCAGTGCAAAATCGGCGGATGAGCAGTTCTTC. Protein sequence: CSAKSADEQFF.

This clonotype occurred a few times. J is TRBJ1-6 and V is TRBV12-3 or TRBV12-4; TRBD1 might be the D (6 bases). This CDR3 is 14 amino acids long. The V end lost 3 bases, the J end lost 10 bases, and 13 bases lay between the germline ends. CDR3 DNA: TGTGCCAGCAGTTTCCGGGGTCAGGGGTCACCCCTCCACTTT. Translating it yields CASSFRGQGSPLHF.

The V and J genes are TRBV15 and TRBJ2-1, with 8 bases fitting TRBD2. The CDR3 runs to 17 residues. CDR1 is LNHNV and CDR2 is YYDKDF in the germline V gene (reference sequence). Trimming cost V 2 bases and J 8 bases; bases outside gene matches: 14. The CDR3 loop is CATSRLAGAQSGDEQFF. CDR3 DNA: TGTGCCACCAGCAGACTAGCGGGCGCTCAGTCAGGGGATGAGCAGTTCTTC.

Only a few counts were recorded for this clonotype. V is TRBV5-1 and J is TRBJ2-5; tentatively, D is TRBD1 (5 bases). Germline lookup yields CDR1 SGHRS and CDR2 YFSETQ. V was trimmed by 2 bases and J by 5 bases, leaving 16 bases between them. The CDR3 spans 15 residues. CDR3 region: CASSFWVTAGETQYF. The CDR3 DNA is TGCGCCAGCAGCTTTTGGGTGACAGCTGGGGAGACCCAGTACTTC.